This T cell receptor (beta chain) comes out of a study of blood T cell repertoires in COVID-19. Looking at the study overall: Specimens from acute and convalescent COVID-19 originated in the United States, Italy and Spain.

TCRdb's copy holds only in-frame clones and misses some; the assay was immunoSEQ multiplex PCR. The profile shows under 250,000 clones, around 80% of them singletons. V shed 4 bases, J shed 8 bases, and the junction held 7 bases outside the gene matches. From germline, CDR1 is LGHDT and CDR2 YNNKEL (reference sequence). The CDR3 has 14 amino acids. The rearrangement uses TRBV3-1 (or the pseudogene TRBV3-2) and TRBJ1-2; the match to TRBD1 covers 10 bases. The sequenced sample consisted of peripheral blood. The source of this sequence is a human donor in a cohort sampled during active COVID-19. The CDR3 loop reads CASSPRDRGNGYTF. The DNA for the CDR3 is TGTGCCAGCAGCCCACGGGACAGGGGAAACGGCTACACCTTC.